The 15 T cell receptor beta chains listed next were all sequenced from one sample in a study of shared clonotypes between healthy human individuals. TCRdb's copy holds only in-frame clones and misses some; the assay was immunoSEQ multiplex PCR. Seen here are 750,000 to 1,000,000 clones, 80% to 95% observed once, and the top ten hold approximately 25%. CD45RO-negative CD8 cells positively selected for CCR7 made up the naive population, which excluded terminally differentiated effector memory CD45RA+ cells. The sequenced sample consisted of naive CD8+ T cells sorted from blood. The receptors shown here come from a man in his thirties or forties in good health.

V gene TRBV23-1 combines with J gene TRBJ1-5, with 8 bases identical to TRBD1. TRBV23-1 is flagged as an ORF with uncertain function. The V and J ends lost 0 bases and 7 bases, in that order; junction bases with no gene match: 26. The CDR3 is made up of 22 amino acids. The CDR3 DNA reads TGCGCCAGCAGTCAATCCTACTTCCAATCCGGGACAGGTAGGGGAAGAGGACAGCCCCAGCATTTT. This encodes CASSQSYFQSGTGRGRGQPQHF.

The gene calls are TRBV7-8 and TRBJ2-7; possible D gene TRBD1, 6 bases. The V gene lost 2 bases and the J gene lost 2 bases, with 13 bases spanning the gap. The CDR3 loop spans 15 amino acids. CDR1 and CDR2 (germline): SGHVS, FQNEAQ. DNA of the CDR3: TGTGCCAGCAGCTTACGGACAGCCCAGACCTACGAGCAGTACTTC. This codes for CASSLRTAQTYEQYF. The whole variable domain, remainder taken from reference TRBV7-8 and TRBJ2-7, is GAGVSQSPRYKVAKRGQDVALRCDPISGHVSLFWYQQALGQGPEFLTYFQNEAQLDKSGLPSDRFFAERPEGSVSTLKIQRTQQEDSAVYLCASSLRTAQTYEQYFGPGTRLTVT.

The CDR3 DNA follows: TGCAGCGCCGACCTTAGTGGGAGCTCCTACGAGCAGTACTTC. It codes for CSADLSGSSYEQYF. This chain links TRBV29-1 with TRBJ2-7; possibly TRBD2 for D (5 bases). V shed 7 bases and J shed 0 bases, with 16 bases lying between them. The CDR3 has 14 residues. Germline V gene lookup returns CDR1 SQVTM and CDR2 ANQGSEA.

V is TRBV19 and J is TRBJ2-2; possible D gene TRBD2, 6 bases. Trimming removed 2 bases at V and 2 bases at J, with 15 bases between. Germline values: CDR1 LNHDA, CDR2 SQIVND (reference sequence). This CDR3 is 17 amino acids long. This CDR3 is CASSISFGRTNTGELFF. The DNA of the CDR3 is TGTGCCAGTAGTATAAGTTTTGGGAGGACCAACACCGGGGAGCTGTTTTTT. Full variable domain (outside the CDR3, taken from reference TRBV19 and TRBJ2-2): DGGITQSPKYLFRKEGQNVTLSCEQNLNHDAMYWYRQDPGQGLRLIYYSQIVNDFQKGDIAEGYSVSREKKESFPLTVTSAQKNPTAFYLCASSISFGRTNTGELFFGEGSRLTVL.

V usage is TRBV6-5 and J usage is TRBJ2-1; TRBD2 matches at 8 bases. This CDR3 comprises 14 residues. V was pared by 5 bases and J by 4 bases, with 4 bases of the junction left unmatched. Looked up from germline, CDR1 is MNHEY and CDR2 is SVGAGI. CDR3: CASSQTSAYNEQFF. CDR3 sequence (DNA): TGTGCCAGCAGTCAGACTAGCGCGTACAATGAGCAGTTCTTC.

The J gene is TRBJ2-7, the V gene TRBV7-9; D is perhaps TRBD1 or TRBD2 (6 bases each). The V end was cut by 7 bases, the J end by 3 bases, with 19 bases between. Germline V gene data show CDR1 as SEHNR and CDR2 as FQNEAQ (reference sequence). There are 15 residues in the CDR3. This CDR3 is CASKEAGDFNYEQYF. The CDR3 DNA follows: TGTGCCAGCAAAGAGGCAGGGGACTTTAACTACGAGCAGTACTTC.

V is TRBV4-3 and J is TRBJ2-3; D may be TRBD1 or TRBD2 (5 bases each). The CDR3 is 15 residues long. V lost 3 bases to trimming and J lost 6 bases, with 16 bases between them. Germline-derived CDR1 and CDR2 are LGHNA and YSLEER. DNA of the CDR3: TGCGCCAGCAGCCATGGGACGGTCGTGGGGGATACGCAGTATTTT. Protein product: CASSHGTVVGDTQYF.

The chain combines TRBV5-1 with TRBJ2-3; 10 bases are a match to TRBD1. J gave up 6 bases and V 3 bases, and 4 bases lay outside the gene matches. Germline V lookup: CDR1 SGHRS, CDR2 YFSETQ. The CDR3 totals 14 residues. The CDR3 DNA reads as TGCGCCAGCAGCTCGGGACAGGGGATGGATACGCAGTATTTT. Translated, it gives CASSSGQGMDTQYF.

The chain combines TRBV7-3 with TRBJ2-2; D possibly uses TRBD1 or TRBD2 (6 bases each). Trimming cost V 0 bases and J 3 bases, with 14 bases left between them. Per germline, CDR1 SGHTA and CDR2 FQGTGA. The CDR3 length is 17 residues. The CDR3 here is CASSLTARGPDTGELFF. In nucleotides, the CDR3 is TGTGCCAGCAGCTTAACGGCCCGGGGGCCGGACACCGGGGAGCTGTTTTTT. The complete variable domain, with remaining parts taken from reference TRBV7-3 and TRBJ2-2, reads GAGVSQTPSNKVTEKGKYVELRCDPISGHTALYWYRQSLGQGPEFLIYFQGTGAADDSGLPNDRFFAVRPEGSVSTLKIQRTERGDSAVYLCASSLTARGPDTGELFFGEGSRLTVL.

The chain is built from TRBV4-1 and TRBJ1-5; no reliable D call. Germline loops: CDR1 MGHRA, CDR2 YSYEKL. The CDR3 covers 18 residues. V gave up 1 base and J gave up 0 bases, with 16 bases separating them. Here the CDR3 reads CASSQVHLREDSNQPQHF. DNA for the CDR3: TGCGCCAGCAGCCAAGTCCATCTTAGGGAGGATAGCAATCAGCCCCAGCATTTT.

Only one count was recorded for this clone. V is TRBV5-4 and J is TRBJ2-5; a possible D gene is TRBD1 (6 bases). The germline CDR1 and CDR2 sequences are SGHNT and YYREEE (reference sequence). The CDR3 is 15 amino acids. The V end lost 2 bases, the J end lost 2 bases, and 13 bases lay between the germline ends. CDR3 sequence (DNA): TGTGCCAGCAGCTTCAGGGGACACCTTCAAGAGACCCAGTACTTC. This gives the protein CASSFRGHLQETQYF.

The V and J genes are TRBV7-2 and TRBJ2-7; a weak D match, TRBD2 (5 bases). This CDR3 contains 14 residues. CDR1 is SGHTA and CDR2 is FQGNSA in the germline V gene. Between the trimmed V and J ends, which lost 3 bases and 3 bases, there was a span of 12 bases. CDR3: CASSFGERRYEQYF. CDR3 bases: TGTGCCAGCAGCTTTGGGGAGAGGCGCTACGAGCAGTACTTC.

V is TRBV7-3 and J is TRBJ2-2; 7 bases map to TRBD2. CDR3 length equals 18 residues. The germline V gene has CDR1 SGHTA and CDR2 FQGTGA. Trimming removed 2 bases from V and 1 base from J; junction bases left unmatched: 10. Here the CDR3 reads CASSLGPRLAENTGELFF. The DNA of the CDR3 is TGTGCCAGCAGCTTAGGACCTCGGCTAGCGGAGAACACCGGGGAGCTGTTTTTT.

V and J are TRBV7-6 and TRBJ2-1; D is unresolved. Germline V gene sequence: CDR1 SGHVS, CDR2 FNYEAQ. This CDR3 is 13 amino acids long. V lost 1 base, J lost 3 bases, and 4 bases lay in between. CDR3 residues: CASSLGYYNEQFF. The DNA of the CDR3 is TGTGCCAGCAGCTTAGGCTACTACAATGAGCAGTTCTTC.

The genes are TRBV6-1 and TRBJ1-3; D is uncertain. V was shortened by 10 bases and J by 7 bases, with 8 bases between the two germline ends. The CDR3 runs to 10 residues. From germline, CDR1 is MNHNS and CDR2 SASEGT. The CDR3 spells CAIRSNTIYF. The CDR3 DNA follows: TGTGCCATCAGATCCAACACCATATATTTT.